These 31 T cell receptor beta chains share one sample of origin, sequenced in a study of PD-L1 blockade in urothelial cancer. Some clones are missing from TCRdb's copy, which holds only in-frame ones; the method was immunoSEQ multiplex PCR. The sample comprises some 63,000 clones, roughly 79% of which are singletons, and more than 5% rests with the top ten. The time point: pretreatment peripheral blood. This material consisted of PBMCs, taken around atezolizumab (anti-PD-L1) treatment. These receptors all stem from a man between 65 and 85 years old with urothelial cancer.

The chain is built from TRBV20-1 and TRBJ1-1, with D unclear. The CDR3 spans 11 residues. V was cut by 3 bases and J by 6 bases, with 8 bases left in between. Germline V gives CDR1 DFQATT, CDR2 SNEGSKA (reference sequence). CDR3 sequence reads: CSASGEAEAFF. The CDR3 DNA reads TGCAGTGCTAGTGGGGAGGCTGAAGCTTTCTTT.

The gene calls are TRBV7-8 and TRBJ2-1, with D uncertain. This CDR3 contains 13 residues. V dropped 4 bases and J dropped 0 bases, with 4 bases sitting between them. Looked up from germline, CDR1 is SGHVS and CDR2 is FQNEAQ. The CDR3 DNA is TGTGCCAGCAGCTCCTACTCCTACAATGAGCAGTTCTTC. Amino acids: CASSSYSYNEQFF.

The chain links TRBV2 to TRBJ2-1; a possible D gene is TRBD2 (6 bases). With 4 bases removed from V and 9 bases from J, the gap between germline ends came to 16 bases. The CDR3 has 14 amino acids. Germline V lookup: CDR1 SNHLY, CDR2 FYNNEI. CDR3 amino acids: CASSVSRDLGEQFF. Written as DNA, the CDR3 is TGTGCCAGCAGTGTGTCCCGGGACTTGGGTGAGCAGTTCTTC.

This chain uses TRBV6-6 with TRBJ1-3; possible D gene TRBD1, 6 bases. The CDR3 has 16 residues. Trimming removed 6 bases from V and 0 bases from J, with 15 bases in between. CDR1 and CDR2 from the germline V gene are MNHNY and SVGAGI (reference sequence). The CDR3 region has the DNA TGTGCCAGCAGAAACCCGGGACACCGCTCTGGAAACACCATATATTTT. It translates to CASRNPGHRSGNTIYF.

The chain carries TRBV6-6 and TRBJ1-2; 9 bases match TRBD1. Germline-derived CDR1 and CDR2 are MNHNY and SVGAGI (reference sequence). The V and J ends lost 10 bases and 2 bases, in that order; junction bases with no gene match: 14. CDR3 size: 16 residues. In nucleotides, the CDR3 is TGTGCCATCAATCCGGGACAGGGATCTTTAAACTATGGCTACACCTTC. As protein: CAINPGQGSLNYGYTF.

This CDR3 is CASNPAGTGELFF. The CDR3, as DNA: TGTGCCAGCAACCCAGCGGGCACCGGGGAGCTGTTTTTT. The genes are TRBV6-1 and TRBJ2-2; possible D gene TRBD2, 6 bases. The germline gives CDR1 MNHNS, CDR2 SASEGT. V dropped 7 bases and J dropped 4 bases, with 10 bases sitting between them. There are 13 residues in the CDR3.

The chain has TRBV15 and TRBJ1-5, with TRBD1 as a possible D gene (5 bases). The CDR3 is 15 amino acids. The V end lost 0 bases, the J end lost 10 bases, and 16 bases lay between the germline ends. Germline lookup yields CDR1 LNHNV and CDR2 YYDKDF (reference sequence). This chain's CDR3 is CATSRDTGSEFPQHF. In nucleotides, the CDR3 is TGTGCCACCAGCAGAGATACAGGTTCGGAGTTTCCCCAGCATTTT. The entire variable domain, with the rest obtained from reference TRBV15 and TRBJ1-5, is as follows: DAMVIQNPRYQVTQFGKPVTLSCSQTLNHNVMYWYQQKSSQAPKLLFHYYDKDFNNEADTPDNFQSRRPNTSFCFLDIRSPGLGDTAMYLCATSRDTGSEFPQHFGDGTRLSIL.

V and J are TRBV5-1 and TRBJ2-7, with 7 nucleotides matching TRBD1. Looked up from germline, CDR1 is SGHRS and CDR2 is YFSETQ. CDR3 length: 14 residues. V gave up 4 bases and J gave up 4 bases; unmatched junction bases: 8. This chain's CDR3 is CASSPSTGSYEQYF. The DNA for the CDR3 is TGCGCCAGCAGCCCCTCGACAGGGTCGTACGAGCAGTACTTC. Complete variable domain (other parts from reference TRBV5-1 and TRBJ2-7): KAGVTQTPRYLIKTRGQQVTLSCSPISGHRSVSWYQQTPGQGLQFLFEYFSETQRNKGNFPGRFSGRQFSNSRSEMNVSTLELGDSALYLCASSPSTGSYEQYFGPGTRLTVT.

The chain carries TRBV5-6 and TRBJ2-1; 11 positions match TRBD1. Germline-derived CDR1 and CDR2 are SGHDT and YYEEEE. There are 17 residues in the CDR3. V lost 3 bases to trimming and J lost 8 bases; unmatched junction nucleotides: 13. CDR3 nucleotides: TGTGCCAGCAGCTCCAGGGCCAGGACAGGGGGCATCTATGAGCAGTTCTTC. Translation gives CASSSRARTGGIYEQFF.

This sequence joins TRBV7-8 and TRBJ2-7, with D perhaps TRBD1 (7 bases). The CDR3 consists of 16 residues. The V gene's germline CDR1 is SGHVS and CDR2 FQNEAQ. Trimming left V 3 bases short and J 1 base short, with 16 bases between. CDR3 DNA sequence: TGTGCCAGCAGCTTCCCCCAGGGGGGCGCGTCCTACGAGCAGTACTTC. Protein sequence: CASSFPQGGASYEQYF.

The genes are TRBV5-1 and TRBJ1-4, with a weak D call TRBD1 (5 bases). The CDR3 sequence is 13 residues long. Germline V CDR1 and CDR2: SGHRS, YFSETQ. V lost 0 bases, J lost 6 bases, and 6 bases lay in between. The CDR3 DNA reads TGCGCCAGCAGCTTGGCCAGGGATGAAAAACTGTTTTTT. Translated, it gives CASSLARDEKLFF.

This rearrangement joins TRBV18 to TRBJ1-4; D is uncertain. The CDR3 sequence is 12 residues long. V was cut by 2 bases and J by 7 bases, with 5 bases left in between. Germline V gene data show CDR1 as KGHSH and CDR2 as LQKENI. The CDR3 coding sequence is TGTGCCAGCTCACCAGGGAGTGAAAAACTGTTTTTT. The encoded protein is CASSPGSEKLFF. The full variable domain, completed using reference TRBV18 and TRBJ1-4, is NAGVMQNPRHLVRRRGQEARLRCSPMKGHSHVYWYRQLPEEGLKFMVYLQKENIIDESGMPKERFSAEFPKEGPSILRIQQVVRGDSAAYFCASSPGSEKLFFGSGTQLSVL.

This clone has just one count. The V and J genes are TRBV9 and TRBJ1-1; no clear D. Germline loops: CDR1 SGDLS, CDR2 YYNGEE. The CDR3 consists of 14 residues. The V end lost 0 bases, the J end lost 4 bases, and 10 bases lay between the germline ends. The CDR3 reads CASSVGGDPTEAFF. DNA for the CDR3: TGTGCCAGCAGCGTAGGCGGGGATCCCACTGAAGCTTTCTTT.

A note on this clone: The sample has other DNA sequences that encode this CDR3 too. The chain is built from TRBV5-1 and TRBJ1-1; the D gene is possibly TRBD1 (5 bases). Trimming stripped 4 bases from V and 1 base from J, with 11 bases between. This CDR3 has 14 residues. Germline-derived CDR1 and CDR2 are SGHRS and YFSETQ. CDR3 residues: CASSPLQGNTEAFF. CDR3 DNA: TGCGCCAGCAGCCCTCTCCAGGGGAACACTGAAGCTTTCTTT.

The table lists this clone with a count of one. The chain employs TRBV9 and TRBJ2-3, with 12 bases lining up with TRBD2. CDR3 length: 16 residues. The ends lost 4 bases at V and 6 bases at J; junction bases unmatched: 9. Per the germline V gene, CDR1 is SGDLS and CDR2 is YYNGEE. CDR3 region: CASSPLLAGGGDTQYF. CDR3 DNA: TGTGCCAGCAGCCCGTTACTAGCGGGGGGCGGGGATACGCAGTATTTT.

In its sample, this clone was seen a few times. This rearrangement joins TRBV19 to TRBJ2-4; D is perhaps TRBD1 (6 bases). The CDR3 is 15 amino acids. Germline assignment: CDR1 LNHDA and CDR2 SQIVND (reference sequence). V lost 4 bases, J lost 6 bases, and 16 bases lay in between. The chain's CDR3 is CASSKGQGSGNIQYF. In DNA form, the CDR3 reads TGTGCCAGTAGTAAGGGGCAGGGGTCGGGAAACATTCAGTACTTC.

V and J are TRBV7-9 and TRBJ2-3; 7 bases line up with TRBD2. CDR1 is SEHNR and CDR2 is FQNEAQ in the germline V gene (reference sequence). The trim removed 1 base at V and 2 bases at J, leaving 6 bases unmatched. CDR3 length equals 16 residues. The CDR3 nucleotides read TGTGCCAGCAGCTTAGGTCCTAGCGGACTCACAGATACGCAGTATTTT. Its translation: CASSLGPSGLTDTQYF.

V usage is TRBV2 and J usage is TRBJ2-1, with D possibly matching TRBD2 (6 bases). Germline V gene sequence: CDR1 SNHLY, CDR2 FYNNEI. V was trimmed by 3 bases and J by 10 bases, leaving 10 bases between them. This CDR3 is 12 amino acids long. CDR3 DNA: TGTGCCAGCAGTGAGGGACTTCCCGAGCAGTTCTTC. This encodes CASSEGLPEQFF. The complete variable domain, with remaining parts taken from reference TRBV2 and TRBJ2-1, reads EPEVTQTPSHQVTQMGQEVILRCVPISNHLYFYWYRQILGQKVEFLVSFYNNEISEKSEIFDDQFSVERPDGSNFTLKIRSTKLEDSAMYFCASSEGLPEQFFGPGTRLTVL.

The sample holds a few counts of this clone. The V and J genes are TRBV10-1 and TRBJ2-2; a weak D match, TRBD1 (5 bases). Germline CDR1 is WNHNN and CDR2 is SYGVQD (reference sequence). The CDR3 is 17 residues long. V was pared by 10 bases and J by 2 bases, with 23 bases between. For the CDR3, the DNA is TGCGCCACTCCTAGGGGCAGCGAGACAGCTAACACCGGGGAGCTGTTTTTT. Its protein product is CATPRGSETANTGELFF.

The count of this clone is one. V is TRBV7-9 and J is TRBJ2-7; 12 bases align to TRBD2. V dropped 5 bases and J dropped 7; count of bases not matched to a gene: 6. The CDR3 has 14 amino acids. The germline V gene encodes CDR1 SEHNR and CDR2 FQNEAQ (reference sequence). The CDR3 coding sequence is TGTGCCAGCAGCCTGACTAGCGGGAGTGAGGAGCAGTACTTC. Translating gives CASSLTSGSEEQYF.

The genes are TRBV4-3 and TRBJ2-1, with D possibly matching TRBD2 (5 bases). V lost 6 bases, J lost 0 bases, and 12 bases lay in between. Looked up from germline, CDR1 is LGHNA and CDR2 is YSLEER. The CDR3 has 15 residues. DNA for the CDR3: TGCGCCAGCAGTCTAACTAGTGCCTCCTACAATGAGCAGTTCTTC. Protein: CASSLTSASYNEQFF.

The CDR3 here is CASSEAGHQETQYF. In DNA, the CDR3 is TGTGCCAGCAGTGAAGCGGGGCACCAAGAGACCCAGTACTTC. This sequence joins TRBV6-1 and TRBJ2-5; D possibly corresponds to TRBD1 (5 bases). The CDR3 has 14 residues. V was cut by 0 bases and J by 0 bases, with 5 bases left in between. Germline CDR1 is MNHNS and CDR2 is SASEGT.

About this clone: The same CDR3 is also encoded by other DNA sequences in this sample. This chain joins TRBV6-4 and TRBJ2-3; D is undetermined. From germline, CDR1 is MRHNA and CDR2 SNTAGT. Trimming removed 6 bases from V and 3 bases from J, with 10 bases in between. The CDR3 sequence is 13 residues long. CDR3 sequence reads: CASSRDWTDTQYF. The CDR3 coding sequence is TGTGCCAGCAGCAGAGACTGGACAGATACGCAGTATTTT.

This chain uses TRBV6-1 with TRBJ2-7; 13 nucleotides agree with TRBD2. V was pared by 3 bases and J by 2 bases, with 1 base of the junction left unmatched. Germline V gives CDR1 MNHNS, CDR2 SASEGT. The CDR3 is 15 residues long. CDR3 nucleotides: TGTGCCAGCAGTGAGACTAGCGGGAGGCCCTACGAGCAGTACTTC. It yields the protein CASSETSGRPYEQYF.

The V gene is TRBV7-2, the J gene TRBJ2-3, with 15 bases lining up with TRBD2. The V gene's germline CDR1 is SGHTA and CDR2 FQGNSA. CDR3 length: 16 amino acids. V lost 5 bases and J lost 5; bases outside the gene matches: 5. The CDR3 sequence is CASSRRTSGRVDTQYF. The DNA for the CDR3 is TGTGCCAGCAGCCGTCGGACTAGCGGGAGGGTAGATACGCAGTATTTT.

This chain joins TRBV7-2 and TRBJ2-2; D remains ambiguous. CDR1 SGHTA and CDR2 FQGNSA come from the germline V gene. V shed 3 bases and J shed 5 bases, with 10 bases lying between them. There are 14 residues in the CDR3. The CDR3 here is CASSFELRTGELFF. In nucleotides, the CDR3 is TGTGCCAGCAGCTTCGAACTAAGGACCGGGGAGCTGTTTTTT.

The V call is TRBV7-8, the J call TRBJ2-1, with unresolved D. Germline V CDR1 and CDR2: SGHVS, FQNEAQ. With 10 bases removed from V and 5 bases from J, the gap between germline ends came to 15 bases. This CDR3 spans 13 amino acids. The CDR3 nucleotides read TGTGCCACCGGTAGGCTAGAAGACAATGAGCAGTTCTTC. This translates into CATGRLEDNEQFF. Using reference TRBV7-8 and TRBJ2-1 for the parts outside the CDR3, the full variable domain is GAGVSQSPRYKVAKRGQDVALRCDPISGHVSLFWYQQALGQGPEFLTYFQNEAQLDKSGLPSDRFFAERPEGSVSTLKIQRTQQEDSAVYLCATGRLEDNEQFFGPGTRLTVL.

The J gene is TRBJ1-1, the V gene TRBV19; D call uncertain. This CDR3 is built from 15 residues. The V gene's germline CDR1 is LNHDA and CDR2 SQIVND (reference sequence). V lost 2 bases and J lost 4, with 14 bases in between. CDR3: CASSIIPTEGTEAFF. Here the CDR3 DNA reads TGTGCCAGTAGTATAATCCCCACTGAGGGCACTGAAGCTTTCTTT. Combining the CDR3 with reference TRBV19 and TRBJ1-1 gives the whole variable domain DGGITQSPKYLFRKEGQNVTLSCEQNLNHDAMYWYRQDPGQGLRLIYYSQIVNDFQKGDIAEGYSVSREKKESFPLTVTSAQKNPTAFYLCASSIIPTEGTEAFFGQGTRLTVV.

Turning to this clone: Relative to the germline gene, one junction end is altered; a read error may explain this. This chain uses TRBV5-4 with TRBJ2-1, with TRBD2 identical over 12 bases. CDR1 is SGHNT and CDR2 is YYREEE in the germline V gene (reference sequence). The CDR3 sequence is 15 residues long. The CDR3 loop reads CASSLDGLAGGEPFF. CDR3 DNA: TGTGCCAGCAGCTTGGACGGGCTAGCGGGGGGGGAGCCGTTCTTC.

This clone was detected a few times. The V call is TRBV19, the J call TRBJ1-3, with a possible D match to TRBD1 (5 bases). Per the germline V gene, CDR1 is LNHDA and CDR2 is SQIVND (reference sequence). There are 16 residues in the CDR3. V gave up 5 bases and J gave up 0 bases, with 14 bases separating them. In DNA form, the CDR3 reads TGTGCCAGTAGTGAAAACCCGGGACTCTCTGGAAACACCATATATTTT. This gives the protein CASSENPGLSGNTIYF.

The chain combines TRBV27 with TRBJ1-6; TRBD1 might be the D (5 bases). The CDR3 loop spans 17 amino acids. Deletions cut 5 bases from V and 2 bases from J, with 16 bases between. Germline V gene data show CDR1 as MNHEY and CDR2 as SMNVEV (reference sequence). CDR3 amino acids: CASSPRLDNTYNSPLHF. In DNA, the CDR3 is TGTGCCAGCAGTCCCAGACTGGACAATACCTATAATTCACCCCTCCACTTT.